The present entry profiles one TCR beta chain with its context. Individuals drawn from 20 to 30 US areas were about 18 to 89 years old. The germline V gene encodes CDR1 SEHNR and CDR2 FQNEAQ (reference sequence). The germline V and J ends were trimmed by 2 bases and 7 bases, with 21 bases remaining between them. The CDR3 has 17 amino acids. This sample is drawn from a study of blood T cell repertoires in COVID-19. Authors' methods: Reference gene primer amplification gave nucleated cell count estimates. Sequencing was performed with immunoSEQ multiplex PCR; in TCRdb, only in-frame clones are kept and a portion is missing. From that table come the V and J calls and clone size; the DNA was used to work out D and trimming. The table has nearly 300,000 clones, roughly nine tenths seen once.

The TCR sequence derives from a woman aged 45-60 years who had been exposed to COVID-19. The J gene is TRBJ1-5, the V gene TRBV7-9, with D perhaps matching TRBD1 (6 bases). The sample taken for sequencing was PBMCs or T cells enriched from blood (not recorded which). CDR3 sequence (DNA): TGTGCCAGCAGCTTATCCTCGGGGGGGGCGGTCCCCCAGCCCCAGCATTTT. Its translation: CASSLSSGGAVPQPQHF.